This T cell receptor beta chain was obtained from a study of blood T cells in healthy people across ages. CDR1 is SGDLS, CDR2 YYNGEE, per germline. Trimming shortened V by 0 bases and J by 1 base, and 16 bases separated the two germline ends. The CDR3 totals 17 residues. This clonotype has more than one count but fewer than ten. Then a second PCR, running about 7 to 11 cycles, was carried out with a sample-barcoded 5' primer and a J-beta primer mix. Using its own MiXCR run on the 5' RACE reads, TCRdb lists one record per CDR3 protein. The data contain hundreds of thousands of distinct CDR3 sequences, about 48% of them singletons.

The sample consisted of blood. This TCR came from a man younger than 45 in good health. The rearrangement links TRBV9 to TRBJ1-1; D remains ambiguous. The CDR3 sequence is CASSVAPSSQPNTEAFF. The CDR3 nucleotides are TGTGCCAGCAGCGTAGCCCCTTCCAGCCAACCGAACACTGAAGCTTTCTTT. Complete variable domain (other parts from reference TRBV9 and TRBJ1-1): DSGVTQTPKHLITATGQRVTLRCSPRSGDLSVYWYQQSLDQGLQFLIQYYNGEERAKGNILERFSAQQFPDLHSELNLSSLELGDSALYFCASSVAPSSQPNTEAFFGQGTRLTVV.